This TCR beta chain is drawn from a study of T cell responses to AZD1222 COVID-19 vaccine. Study-level results: Females made up more of the donors, who were largely white British, and clonal diversity may have come out too low. CD4 TCRs covered the whole spike, strongest at regions 160-218 and 743-854.

This table comes from immunoSEQ multiplex PCR, and its TCRdb copy is limited to in-frame clones, with some not included. This table holds tens of thousands of clones, around 85% found once. This clone was seen only a few times. Its antigen remains unknown. This clonotype was obtained from an adult in good health. Sequenced here: peripheral blood, sampled on day 0 of MenACWY control vaccination.

The CDR3 loop is CASSQEGGGAFF. In nucleotides, the CDR3 is TGTGCCAGCAGCCAAGAGGGGGGTGGAGCTTTCTTT. The genes are TRBV3-1 (or the pseudogene TRBV3-2) and TRBJ1-1, with a tentative D call TRBD1 (5 bases). Trimming took off 0 bases at V and 10 bases at J, with 9 bases between the two ends. Germline CDR1 is LGHDT and CDR2 is YNNKEL (reference sequence). The CDR3 runs 12 residues.